This T cell receptor beta chain was captured in a study of regulatory T cells in long-lasting Graves disease (dated by TCRdb to 2020 to 2022). About the full investigation: Patients with newly diagnosed Graves' disease had been on antithyroid drugs for under 3 months. This study used TCR sequencing and RNA sequencing of peripheral blood to compare persistent Graves' disease patients against newly diagnosed Graves' disease patients. The study was conducted in China and was registered as a clinical trial. TCR sequencing covered roughly 13 persistent and 20 or so newly diagnosed Graves' disease patients, some 33 samples in total. Results the study describes overall, beyond this receptor: Only the TCR beta chain was sequenced and analyzed. Preferential use of TRBV28, TRBJ1-2 and TRBJ2-5 was observed in persistent disease, whereas TRBV20-1 and TRBJ2-1 were favored in newly diagnosed disease. Only peripheral blood was studied, because thyroid tissue, the primary lesion, was inaccessible. Persistent Graves' disease patients showed lower TCR Shannon entropy and fewer highly expanded clones than newly diagnosed patients, suggesting clonal expansion. The authors noted that the small sample size was a limitation that may lower accuracy. More public clonotypes were shared among persistent patients (around 3,000) than among newly diagnosed patients (966).

Libraries came from multiplex PCR. The listed sequencing device is Illumina HiSeq 4000. TCR beta libraries were built with iRepertoire HTBI primers and Arm-PCR amplification of CDR3 regions. Before sequencing, the PCR products underwent gel purification. Per the authors' processing: Gene usage analysis of CDR3 amino acid clonotypes relied on the roughly 58 TRBV and 14 TRBJ segments identified across samples. Filtered high-quality paired reads were merged into contigs using COPE and FqMerger. BLAST was used to align contigs to the IMGT TRBV, TRBD and TRBJ reference genes, and CDR3 was defined following IMGT. Highly expanded clones were defined as clonotypes with a frequency above 0.1%. Repertoire diversity was measured by Shannon entropy, and V-J evenness by the Gini coefficient. Clonotypes shared by more than one individual were considered public. In TCRdb, the public reads were trimmed at Q25 with fastp and aligned with MiXCR, with productive beta chains retained. CDR3 protein duplicates are merged, each entry listing the most common genes and DNA. The V and J calls shown here were made by TCRdb, not taken from the authors' results. The sample table shows about 530,000 distinct CDR3 sequences, and roughly 16% are seen once. The ten largest clones capture roughly 25% of the sample.

This specimen's time point label, interpreted: newly diagnosed GD, antithyroid drugs for less than 3 months. For both TCR sequencing and RNA sequencing, RNA was extracted from PBMCs using TRIzol. The diagnosis of Graves' disease was made according to American Thyroid Association guidelines. Recruitment of patients was carried out at an endocrinology department in Xi'an, China. Each patient gave around 9.2 milliliters of peripheral blood, collected in an EDTA anticoagulant tube. PBMCs were isolated by Ficoll Paque Plus density gradient separation without further T cell sorting. An Agilent 2100 Bioanalyzer and agarose gel were used to assess RNA quality, and a NanoDrop 2000 was used to measure RNA concentration. From the germline V gene, CDR1 is MNHNS and CDR2 is SASEGT. V and J are truncated by 7 bases and 0 bases respectively, leaving an intervening sequence of 9 bases. The CDR3 sequence holds 13 residues, the cysteine and phenylalanine included. The read is trimmed to its CDR3 DNA, 39 bases read in frame from base 1.

This clonotype turned up a few times. Its antigen specificity is not known. Base qualities were left out, and no much larger clone turns up one base away. The data were also submitted as part of a second study, on T cells in Graves' hyperthyroidism and ophthalmopathy. Per the second study: Stable Graves' hyperthyroidism was defined as no progression to ophthalmopathy during 18 months of follow-up. Hyperthyroidism patients were newly diagnosed, had a disease duration of under 2 months, and were aged 18 to 65 years. Any patient with an uncontrolled infection, another autoimmune disease, pregnancy or lactation was excluded. Diagnoses were based on clinical symptoms, serum thyroxine and TRAb, thyroid ultrasound and orbital computed tomography. A first-round RT-PCR of the TCR CDR3 used the HTBI primer set with the Qiagen OneStep RT-PCR kit. Most expanded thyroid clonotypes (frequency above 0.001) were also detected in blood, suggesting blood repertoires may reflect thyroid immune responses. A model built on a 13 V-J signature distinguished ophthalmopathy from stable hyperthyroidism, reaching roughly 88% sensitivity and approximately 83% specificity in cross-validation and 80%/75% in testing. In validation, progression to ophthalmopathy was predicted by the model with 70.59% sensitivity and 72.22% specificity, a median of about 6.8 months before onset. To identify distinguishing TCR V-J signatures, a discovery cohort of 90 to 100 patients was used, comprising roughly 45 with Graves' ophthalmopathy and around 60 with stable Graves' hyperthyroidism. Whether ophthalmopathy could be predicted prospectively was tested in an independent validation cohort made up of under 20 hyperthyroidism patients plus 17 patients who later progressed to ophthalmopathy. For training and testing, the 100 or so patients in the discovery cohort were randomly divided in a 7:3 ratio. Thyroid tissue and blood T-cell repertoires from six Graves' hyperthyroidism patients were also compared in the study. Once sampling was done, hyperthyroidism patients were given methimazole at a starting dose of 30 mg daily, whereas ophthalmopathy patients were given high-dose intravenous methylprednisolone. The libraries were constructed in a second round of multiplex PCR and then size-selected and purified. Libraries were sequenced paired-end with 100 bp reads on an Illumina HiSeq2000. SOAPnuke was used to process the raw data, with reads discarded if the reads contained adapters or uncalled bases, had a mean Phred below 15, or lacked an exact constant-primer or identifier match. COPE v1.2.5 was used to merge the high-quality paired reads, and each unique nucleotide sequence was defined as a clonotype. MiTCR v1.1 was used to align the clonotypes against IMGT TRBV, TRBD and TRBJ reference segments. The analysis was restricted to V-J combinations with a frequency above 0.0001, which together covered about 99% of the repertoires. A TCS score was defined as the ratio of F50 (clonal expansion) to E x V (chaos), with BLOSUM62-based TCRdist applied between CDR3 peptides within each V-J. Welch's t-statistics and random forest reduced 450 to 600 V-J features to 10 to 15, which were used in a naive Bayes classifier (R e1071). No statistical method was used to fix the sample size in advance, and group allocation was not hidden from the investigators. TCR Vbeta CDR3 sequencing of 120 to 150 peripheral blood samples (about 45 ophthalmopathy, approximately 80 hyperthyroidism and approximately 17 progressor patients) is reported in the paper.

The V gene is TRBV6-1 and the J gene is TRBJ1-1, with the D gene not confidently named. The material was peripheral blood mononuclear cells (PBMCs), obtained at new diagnosis, from a patient treated with antithyroid drugs. This receptor was obtained from a woman in her forties or fifties with Graves disease. Donor details come from another sample of the same person, matched by shared clones. The DNA reads as follows: TGTGCCAGCACGTCACAAATGAACACTGAAGCTTTCTTT. This is translated as CASTSQMNTEAFF.